Each of the 32 T cell receptor beta chains below was sequenced from the same sample in a study of blood T cell repertoires in COVID-19. The table came from immunoSEQ multiplex PCR; TCRdb's copy has only in-frame clones and leaves some out. The profile shows around 72,000 clones, over 80% of them singletons. The sample was peripheral blood. The receptor set was obtained from a woman of 80 years or more with acute or convalescent COVID-19.

The chain carries TRBV12-3 or TRBV12-4 and TRBJ1-2; unclear D gene. Trimming cost V 5 bases and J 2 bases, with 9 bases left between them. The CDR3 covers 13 residues. The CDR3 reads CASSRRSNYGYTF. The CDR3 DNA is TGTGCCAGCAGTCGACGGAGCAACTATGGCTACACCTTC.

This clone has a single count. This sequence joins TRBV7-3 and TRBJ2-1; 7 bases are a match to TRBD1. Germline values: CDR1 SGHTA, CDR2 FQGTGA. The CDR3 has 14 residues. Trimming took 5 bases from V and 4 from J; bases not matched to a gene: 5. CDR3 bases: TGTGCCAGCAGCCGGACAGGAGAATACAATGAGCAGTTCTTC. It codes for CASSRTGEYNEQFF. The full variable domain, completed using reference TRBV7-3 and TRBJ2-1, is GAGVSQTPSNKVTEKGKYVELRCDPISGHTALYWYRQSLGQGPEFLIYFQGTGAADDSGLPNDRFFAVRPEGSVSTLKIQRTERGDSAVYLCASSRTGEYNEQFFGPGTRLTVL.

The rearrangement uses TRBV20-1 and TRBJ1-2, with D possibly matching TRBD1 (6 bases). The CDR3 covers 11 residues. Germline CDR1 DFQATT, CDR2 SNEGSKA (reference sequence). V shed 6 bases and J shed 5 bases, with 10 bases lying between them. The CDR3 here is CSAPQGYGYTF. CDR3 bases: TGCAGTGCCCCACAGGGATATGGCTACACCTTC.

This clone was counted only a few times. The chain couples TRBV5-1 to TRBJ2-3; D not certain. In germline, CDR1 is SGHRS, CDR2 YFSETQ. This CDR3 comprises 13 residues. V was pared by 4 bases and J by 1 base, with 7 bases between. In nucleotides, the CDR3 is TGCGCCAGCAGCCATGAGGGCACAGATACGCAGTATTTT. Its translation is CASSHEGTDTQYF.

J is TRBJ2-1 and V is TRBV9; TRBD2 matches 10 bases. The CDR3 is 16 residues long. CDR1 and CDR2 (germline): SGDLS, YYNGEE. Trimming cost V 2 bases and J 4 bases; bases outside gene matches: 6. CDR3 amino acids: CASSVRELAGYNEQFF. CDR3 DNA sequence: TGTGCCAGCAGCGTCCGGGAACTAGCGGGATACAATGAGCAGTTCTTC. Combining the CDR3 with reference TRBV9 and TRBJ2-1 gives the whole variable domain DSGVTQTPKHLITATGQRVTLRCSPRSGDLSVYWYQQSLDQGLQFLIQYYNGEERAKGNILERFSAQQFPDLHSELNLSSLELGDSALYFCASSVRELAGYNEQFFGPGTRLTVL.

V and J are TRBV14 and TRBJ2-2; 8 nucleotides agree with TRBD2. J gave up 1 base and V 4 bases, and 5 bases lay outside the gene matches. The CDR3 is 16 amino acids. Germline assignment: CDR1 SGHDN and CDR2 FVKESK. The CDR3 nucleotides are TGTGCCAGCAGCCCCTTGGCGGGGGGGAACACCGGGGAGCTGTTTTTT. Amino acid sequence: CASSPLAGGNTGELFF.

V and J are TRBV5-1 and TRBJ1-1; unclear D gene. The CDR3 contains 11 residues. The V gene lost 5 bases and the J gene lost 5 bases, with 7 bases spanning the gap. Germline V gene sequence: CDR1 SGHRS, CDR2 YFSETQ. CDR3 coding DNA: TGCGCCAGCAGGGGAGAGACTGAAGCTTTCTTT. It translates to CASRGETEAFF.

This chain uses TRBV3-1 (or the pseudogene TRBV3-2) with TRBJ2-7; 10 bases are shared with TRBD1. The CDR3 loop spans 15 amino acids. In germline, CDR1 is LGHDT, CDR2 YNNKEL (reference sequence). After removal of 1 base from V and 4 bases from J, the junction contained 4 bases not matched to a gene. CDR3 sequence (DNA): TGTGCCAGCAGCCAAGCCGGGACAGGGGAATACGAGCAGTACTTC. It encodes CASSQAGTGEYEQYF.

The count of this clone is one. The chain uses TRBV5-1 and TRBJ1-1; TRBD1 is a possible D gene (5 bases). Germline V gene lookup returns CDR1 SGHRS and CDR2 YFSETQ. V lost 1 base, J lost 1 base, and 11 bases lay in between. CDR3 length: 15 residues. The CDR3 nucleotides are TGCGCCAGCAGCTTGCGTAGCCAGGGGAACACTGAAGCTTTCTTT. Its translation is CASSLRSQGNTEAFF.

The gene calls are TRBV19 and TRBJ1-6; 7 bases match TRBD1. The CDR3 has 17 amino acids. V trimming: 1 base; J trimming: 7 bases; junction bases outside the gene matches: 10. Germline CDR1 reads LNHDA; CDR2 reads SQIVND (reference sequence). The CDR3 protein is CASSIVSRTGRNSPLHF. CDR3 DNA sequence: TGTGCCAGTAGTATAGTTTCCCGGACAGGCCGAAATTCACCCCTCCACTTT.

This clone was counted a few times. The J gene is TRBJ1-6, the V gene TRBV14; tentative D call: TRBD1 (6 bases). Trimming removed 3 bases from V and 10 bases from J, with 16 bases in between. This CDR3 has 15 amino acids. Germline CDR1 is SGHDN and CDR2 is FVKESK. The CDR3 region has the DNA TGTGCCAGCAGCCAGACAGTTGGGGGCCGATCACCCCTCCACTTT. This encodes CASSQTVGGRSPLHF.

The chain links TRBV4-2 to TRBJ2-1; 7 bases are shared with TRBD2. CDR1 is LGHNA, CDR2 YNFKEQ, per germline. The CDR3 loop spans 17 amino acids. Trimming cost V 0 bases and J 4 bases; bases outside gene matches: 9. The chain's CDR3 is CASSQDVGDYKYNEQFF. CDR3 DNA sequence: TGTGCCAGCAGCCAAGATGTAGGGGACTACAAATACAATGAGCAGTTCTTC.

This clone came up once. The chain links TRBV19 to TRBJ1-5; tentatively, D is TRBD1 (5 bases). This CDR3 region has 15 residues. Germline assignment: CDR1 LNHDA and CDR2 SQIVND (reference sequence). Deletions cut 3 bases from V and 1 base from J, with 10 bases between. The CDR3 sequence is CASSITGGSNQPQHF. The CDR3 nucleotides are TGTGCCAGTAGTATCACAGGCGGCAGCAATCAGCCCCAGCATTTT. Using reference TRBV19 and TRBJ1-5 for the parts outside the CDR3, the full variable domain is DGGITQSPKYLFRKEGQNVTLSCEQNLNHDAMYWYRQDPGQGLRLIYYSQIVNDFQKGDIAEGYSVSREKKESFPLTVTSAQKNPTAFYLCASSITGGSNQPQHFGDGTRLSIL.

The rearrangement joins TRBV7-9 to TRBJ1-2, with D perhaps matching TRBD1 (6 bases). The V gene lost 5 bases and the J gene lost 7 bases, with 14 bases spanning the gap. Germline CDR1 SEHNR, CDR2 FQNEAQ (reference sequence). The CDR3 length is 13 residues. CDR3 region: CASSLGAGVGYTF. CDR3 DNA sequence: TGTGCCAGCAGCCTGGGGGCAGGGGTTGGCTACACCTTC. The variable domain in full, with the rest retrieved from reference TRBV7-9 and TRBJ1-2, is DTGVSQNPRHKITKRGQNVTFRCDPISEHNRLYWYRQTLGQGPEFLTYFQNEAQLEKSRLLSDRFSAERPKGSFSTLEIQRTEQGDSAMYLCASSLGAGVGYTFGSGTRLTVV.

CDR3 in amino acids: CASSLTGSTEAFF. DNA for the CDR3: TGTGCCAGCAGCTTAACAGGGAGCACTGAAGCTTTCTTT. The chain has TRBV7-3 and TRBJ1-1; the D is unclear. V lost 0 bases, J lost 4 bases, and 6 bases lay in between. Germline CDR1 and CDR2: SGHTA and FQGTGA. This CDR3 contains 13 residues. Complete variable domain (other parts from reference TRBV7-3 and TRBJ1-1): GAGVSQTPSNKVTEKGKYVELRCDPISGHTALYWYRQSLGQGPEFLIYFQGTGAADDSGLPNDRFFAVRPEGSVSTLKIQRTERGDSAVYLCASSLTGSTEAFFGQGTRLTVV.

The gene calls are TRBV6-6 and TRBJ1-2; tentative D call: TRBD1 (6 bases). CDR3 length: 14 residues. Germline values: CDR1 MNHNY, CDR2 SVGAGI (reference sequence). Trimming removed 7 bases at V and 1 base at J, with 13 bases between. CDR3 protein: CASTQGRVNYGYTF. CDR3 coding DNA: TGTGCCAGCACCCAGGGGCGGGTTAACTATGGCTACACCTTC.

The V gene is TRBV30, the J gene TRBJ2-7; D unresolved. The CDR3 extends over 13 amino acids. CDR1 is GTSNPN and CDR2 is SVGIG in the germline V gene (reference sequence). The V end lost 3 bases, the J end lost 0 bases, and 9 bases lay between the germline ends. In DNA, the CDR3 is TGTGCCTGGAGGCGCGGCACCTCCTACGAGCAGTACTTC. Its protein product is CAWRRGTSYEQYF. Filled out from reference TRBV30 and TRBJ2-7, the complete variable domain reads SQTIHQWPATLVQPVGSPLSLECTVEGTSNPNLYWYRQAAGRGLQLLFYSVGIGQISSEVPQNLSASRPQDRQFILSSKKLLLSDSGFYLCAWRRGTSYEQYFGPGTRLTVT.

The chain combines TRBV18 with TRBJ2-2; D is possibly TRBD1 (6 bases). Deletions cut 3 bases from V and 4 bases from J, with 9 bases between. Germline V gives CDR1 KGHSH, CDR2 LQKENI. The CDR3 length is 14 residues. The CDR3, as DNA: TGTGCCAGCTCACCCACAGGGACCACCGGGGAGCTGTTTTTT. It codes for CASSPTGTTGELFF.

The chain carries TRBV29-1 and TRBJ1-1, with 8 bases identical to TRBD1. Germline V CDR1 and CDR2: SQVTM, ANQGSEA. The CDR3 loop spans 13 amino acids. Trimming took 1 base from V and 4 from J; bases not matched to a gene: 2. CDR3 nucleotide sequence: TGCAGCGTTGAAGGGACAGGGACCACTGAAGCTTTCTTT. Its protein product is CSVEGTGTTEAFF. Based on the CDR3 plus reference TRBV29-1 and TRBJ1-1, the full variable domain is SAVISQKPSRDICQRGTSLTIQCQVDSQVTMMFWYRQQPGQSLTLIATANQGSEATYESGFVIDKFPISRPNLTFSTLTVSNMSPEDSSIYLCSVEGTGTTEAFFGQGTRLTVV.

The V and J genes are TRBV7-9 and TRBJ2-1, with 11 positions matching TRBD2. This CDR3 is built from 16 residues. Trimming cost V 6 bases and J 4 bases; bases outside gene matches: 8. Germline CDR1 is SEHNR and CDR2 is FQNEAQ (reference sequence). The CDR3 is CASRQTSGMGYNEQFF. The CDR3 DNA is TGTGCCAGCAGACAGACTAGCGGGATGGGTTACAATGAGCAGTTCTTC. The variable domain in full, with the rest retrieved from reference TRBV7-9 and TRBJ2-1, is DTGVSQNPRHKITKRGQNVTFRCDPISEHNRLYWYRQTLGQGPEFLTYFQNEAQLEKSRLLSDRFSAERPKGSFSTLEIQRTEQGDSAMYLCASRQTSGMGYNEQFFGPGTRLTVL.

The V and J genes are TRBV7-3 and TRBJ1-6; no firm D call. This CDR3 comprises 14 residues. With 5 bases removed from V and 6 bases from J, the gap between germline ends came to 11 bases. CDR1 and CDR2 (germline): SGHTA, FQGTGA. The chain's CDR3 is CASSPGELNSPLHF. The CDR3 DNA is TGTGCCAGCAGCCCCGGAGAGCTTAATTCACCCCTCCACTTT.

The rearrangement joins TRBV7-2 to TRBJ2-1; D is possibly TRBD2 (7 bases). This CDR3 has 18 residues. V shed 5 bases and J shed 5 bases, with 25 bases lying between them. The germline CDR1 and CDR2 sequences are SGHTA and FQGNSA. This chain's CDR3 is CASSILGGGASSDNEQFF. For the CDR3, the DNA is TGTGCCAGCAGCATCCTTGGGGGGGGCGCTAGTTCGGACAATGAGCAGTTCTTC.

J is TRBJ1-2 and V is TRBV9, with D possibly being TRBD1 (5 bases). Trimming shortened V by 6 bases and J by 2 bases, and 14 bases separated the two germline ends. CDR3 length: 14 residues. Per germline, CDR1 SGDLS and CDR2 YYNGEE. Written as DNA, the CDR3 is TGTGCCAGCAAAGGGGAAGCCTTCAACTATGGCTACACCTTC. Translation gives CASKGEAFNYGYTF.

This sequence joins TRBV29-1 and TRBJ2-7, with 8 bases lining up with TRBD2. Per the germline V gene, CDR1 is SQVTM and CDR2 is ANQGSEA. V lost 3 bases, J lost 7 bases, and 2 bases stayed unmatched. The CDR3 has 11 amino acids. The DNA of the CDR3 is TGCAGCGTTGATGGCGGGGGGGAGCAGTACTTC. Translation gives CSVDGGGEQYF.

The CDR3 DNA reads TGTGCCAGCAGCTTAGGGGTAGCGGGGGGCTACAATGAGCAGTTCTTC. This translates into CASSLGVAGGYNEQFF. V gene TRBV7-8 combines with J gene TRBJ2-1; 10 nucleotides align to TRBD2. J lost 3 bases, V lost 1 base, and 3 bases had no gene match. The CDR3 is 16 amino acids. Germline V gene lookup returns CDR1 SGHVS and CDR2 FQNEAQ.

V and J are TRBV12-5 and TRBJ2-3; 7 bases agree with TRBD2. The CDR3 has 13 amino acids. The ends lost 7 bases at V and 2 bases at J; junction bases unmatched: 3. Germline CDR1 reads LGHNT; CDR2 reads FRNRAP. Here the CDR3 DNA reads TGTGCTAGTGAGGGACTAAACACAGATACGCAGTATTTT. Protein sequence: CASEGLNTDTQYF.

The V gene is TRBV30, the J gene TRBJ2-7, with D possibly TRBD2 on 7 matching bases. Trimming removed 3 bases at V and 4 bases at J, with 10 bases between. CDR1 is GTSNPN, CDR2 SVGIG, per germline (reference sequence). The CDR3 has 12 amino acids. The CDR3 coding sequence is TGTGCCTGGAGGGGAGGGGGGTACGAGCAGTACTTC. Translating it yields CAWRGGGYEQYF.

The V call is TRBV5-5, the J call TRBJ1-2; D is possibly TRBD1 (6 bases). Trimming cost V 0 bases and J 3 bases, with 15 bases left between them. The CDR3 totals 16 residues. CDR1 is SGHKS and CDR2 is YYEKEE in the germline V gene (reference sequence). This chain's CDR3 is CASSLEWGGGYYGYTF. CDR3 nucleotide sequence: TGTGCCAGCAGCTTGGAATGGGGGGGCGGATACTATGGCTACACCTTC.

The rearrangement uses TRBV21-1 and TRBJ2-3; TRBD2 was called by the table and not checked on the DNA. TRBV21-1 is designated a pseudogene. The CDR3 has 18 amino acids. The CDR3 is CASSKGDQLAGVADTQYF. The CDR3 coding sequence is TGTGCCAGCAGCAAAGGGGATCAACTAGCGGGAGTGGCAGATACGCAGTATTTT.

This sequence joins TRBV2 and TRBJ1-4; 8 bases are shared with TRBD1. Germline V gene data show CDR1 as SNHLY and CDR2 as FYNNEI. The CDR3 totals 13 residues. V was clipped by 10 bases and J by 7 bases; unmatched bases: 8. CDR3 DNA: TGTGCCACCCACCAGGGGGCAGGTGAAAAACTGTTTTTT. Translated: CATHQGAGEKLFF.

The chain has TRBV19 and TRBJ2-3, with 8 bases that match TRBD1. V was clipped by 5 bases and J by 5 bases; unmatched bases: 6. Germline lookup yields CDR1 LNHDA and CDR2 SQIVND (reference sequence). This CDR3 comprises 14 residues. CDR3 sequence: CASSADRVGDTQYF. The CDR3 coding sequence is TGTGCCAGTAGTGCGGACAGGGTGGGAGATACGCAGTATTTT.

The chain employs TRBV14 and TRBJ2-2; D might be TRBD1 (6 bases). The CDR3 length is 13 residues. Germline V CDR1 and CDR2: SGHDN, FVKESK. Trimming shortened V by 4 bases and J by 9 bases, and 12 bases separated the two germline ends. The CDR3 nucleotides read TGTGCCAGCAGCCGGACAGTACTAAGGGAGCTGTTTTTT. Its protein product is CASSRTVLRELFF.